The clone carrying this TCR beta chain was counted ten times or more. Its antigen is as yet unknown. Germline V CDR1 and CDR2: SGHAT, FQNNGV. Deletions cut 5 bases from V and 4 bases from J, with 11 bases between. The CDR3 length is 13 residues. This sample was included in a study of CD8 T cells in ankylosing spondylitis. General study results and limits: Within matched ankylosing spondylitis synovial fluid, disease-linked clones were reportedly significantly enriched. A number of the motif variants had already been described in reactive arthritis synovial fluid and blood. Relatively rare in peripheral blood, disease-linked clones were also CD8+. Typical of ankylosing spondylitis blood, it appeared, was a TCR beta motif of under 10 highly homologous variants.

With molecular barcodes, quantitative 5'-RACE was used to make the TCR beta libraries. TCRdb reprocessed the 5' RACE reads via MiXCR and lists one record per CDR3 protein. This sample has 500,000 to 650,000 distinct CDR3 sequences; less than 6% occur once, and the top ten carry 3% to 4.5%. The origin of this receptor is a male donor with ankylosing spondylitis. The rearrangement joins TRBV11-2 to TRBJ1-1; no clear D. Sample: blood, either unsorted or a sorted T cell fraction (not recorded which). CDR3 bases: TGTGCCAGCAGCACTGGACGGGGCACTGAAGCTTTCTTT. Residues: CASSTGRGTEAFF.